The 6 T cell receptor beta chains below all came from one sample that was sequenced in a study of blood T cell repertoires in COVID-19. Only in-frame clones appear in the TCRdb table, and some are missing; sequencing was by immunoSEQ multiplex PCR. The sample gives under 250,000 clones, around 86% of which show up once; 1.5% to 2% is in the top ten. Sequencing was carried out using peripheral blood. The receptors here all came from a woman in her sixties who had recovered from COVID-19.

The chain couples TRBV7-2 to TRBJ1-6; 8 positions match TRBD1. The J segment lost 7 bases and the V segment lost 2 bases, leaving 4 bases of the junction unmatched. Looked up from germline, CDR1 is SGHTA and CDR2 is FQGNSA. The CDR3 is 15 amino acids. CDR3: CASSLQGALNSPLHF. For the CDR3, the DNA is TGTGCCAGCAGCTTACAGGGGGCTTTAAATTCACCCCTCCACTTT.

The J gene is TRBJ1-3, the V gene TRBV14; D not certain. The V gene lost 1 base and the J gene lost 4 bases, with 8 bases spanning the gap. Per germline, CDR1 SGHDN and CDR2 FVKESK. The CDR3 runs 14 residues. The CDR3, as DNA: TGTGCCAGCAGCCAAGTACAGAGAGGAAACACCATATATTTT. It codes for CASSQVQRGNTIYF.

The V call is TRBV7-2, the J call TRBJ1-5, with D unclear. This CDR3 has 13 residues. Deletions cut 5 bases from V and 0 bases from J, with 5 bases between. Germline-derived CDR1 and CDR2 are SGHTA and FQGNSA. The CDR3 DNA follows: TGTGCCAGCAGCCCATCTAGCAATCAGCCCCAGCATTTT. The encoded protein is CASSPSSNQPQHF.

In DNA, the CDR3 is TGTGCCAGCAGCTTAGCAACCAGGGGTATGAATGAGCAGTTCTTC. Its protein is CASSLATRGMNEQFF. The chain recombines TRBV7-6 with TRBJ2-1; a possible D gene is TRBD1 (6 bases). CDR3 length: 15 amino acids. The V and J ends lost 0 bases and 7 bases respectively, with 13 bases between them. Germline V CDR1 and CDR2: SGHVS, FNYEAQ.

This chain uses TRBV5-6 with TRBJ1-6, with 7 bases matching TRBD1. J gave up 9 bases and V 1 base, and 4 bases lay outside the gene matches. The germline CDR1 and CDR2 sequences are SGHDT and YYEEEE. The CDR3 extends over 14 amino acids. The CDR3 is CASSLHRGSSPLHF. Written as DNA, the CDR3 is TGTGCCAGCAGCTTGCACAGGGGATCTTCACCCCTCCACTTT.

The chain uses TRBV7-2 and TRBJ1-1, with D unresolved. CDR1 is SGHTA, CDR2 FQGNSA, per germline. CDR3 length: 15 residues. V was shortened by 1 base and J by 1 base, with 10 bases between the two germline ends. This CDR3 reads CASSLEFGQNTEAFF. The CDR3 DNA is TGTGCCAGCAGCTTAGAGTTTGGGCAGAACACTGAAGCTTTCTTT.